This TCR beta chain was retrieved from a study of cytomegalovirus exposure and HLA in healthy donors. Germline V CDR1 and CDR2: MDHEN, SYDVKM. V was pared by 5 bases and J by 1 base, with 14 bases between. The CDR3 consists of 15 residues. The PCR ran on 60 Vbeta and 13 Jbeta primers. Some clones are missing from TCRdb's copy, which holds only in-frame ones; the method was immunoSEQ multiplex PCR. This sample contains 55,000 to 75,000 clones. Sequenced sample: PBMCs. This TCR came from a male donor in good health and CMV-seronegative. The chain is built from TRBV28 and TRBJ1-1, with no clear D. The chain's CDR3 is CASSPPGVRNTEAFF. CDR3 DNA: TGTGCCAGCAGTCCCCCCGGGGTGCGGAACACTGAAGCTTTCTTT.